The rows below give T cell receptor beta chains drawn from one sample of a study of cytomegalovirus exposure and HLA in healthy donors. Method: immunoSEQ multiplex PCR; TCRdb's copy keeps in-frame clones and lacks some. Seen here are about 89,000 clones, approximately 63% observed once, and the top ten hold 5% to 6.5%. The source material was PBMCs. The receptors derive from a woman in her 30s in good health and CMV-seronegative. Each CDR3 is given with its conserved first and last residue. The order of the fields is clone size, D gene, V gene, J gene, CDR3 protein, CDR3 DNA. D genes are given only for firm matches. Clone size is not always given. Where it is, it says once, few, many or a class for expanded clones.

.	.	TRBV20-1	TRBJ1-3	CSAFRDTIYF	TGCAGTGCCTTTCGGGACACCATATATTTT
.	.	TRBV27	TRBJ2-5	CASSRSGTQYF	TGTGCCAGCAGTCGCTCGGGAACCCAGTACTTC
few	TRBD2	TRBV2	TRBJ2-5	CASSGSLAGPAETQYF	TGTGCCAGCAGTGGCTCGCTAGCGGGGCCTGCCGAGACCCAGTACTTC
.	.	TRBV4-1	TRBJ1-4	CASSQVGGGGNEKLFF	TGCGCCAGCAGCCAAGTTGGCGGGGGAGGTAATGAAAAACTGTTTTTT
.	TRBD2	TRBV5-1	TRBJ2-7	CASSLELAGGGAYEQYF	TGCGCCAGCAGCTTGGAGCTAGCGGGAGGGGGTGCCTACGAGCAGTACTTC
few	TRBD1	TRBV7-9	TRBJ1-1	CASSLAVGTGHPRAFF	TGTGCCAGCAGCTTAGCGGTTGGGACAGGGCACCCTAGGGCTTTCTTT
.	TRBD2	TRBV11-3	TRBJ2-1	CASSLVAGGGYNEQFF	TGTGCCAGCAGCCTCGTTGCGGGAGGGGGATACAATGAGCAGTTCTTC
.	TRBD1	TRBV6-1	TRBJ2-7	CASSVSTGGYEQYF	TGTGCCAGCAGTGTGAGCACAGGGGGCTACGAGCAGTACTTC
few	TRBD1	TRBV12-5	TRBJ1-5	CASGRQGLHQPQHF	TGTGCTAGTGGCCGACAGGGTCTTCATCAGCCCCAGCATTTT
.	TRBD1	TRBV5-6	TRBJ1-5	CASSFGTGLDSNQPQHF	TGTGCCAGCAGCTTCGGGACAGGCCTGGATAGCAATCAGCCCCAGCATTTT
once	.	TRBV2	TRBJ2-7	CASSTQGYGYEQYF	TGTGCCAGCAGTACCCAGGGGTACGGCTACGAGCAGTACTTC
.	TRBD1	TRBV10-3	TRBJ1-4	CAIMTGEEKLFF	TGTGCCATCATGACAGGGGAGGAAAAACTGTTTTTT
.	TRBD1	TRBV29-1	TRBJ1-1	CSVIGTGNTEAFF	TGCAGCGTTATAGGGACAGGGAACACTGAAGCTTTCTTT
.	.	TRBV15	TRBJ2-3	CATSRDRGSMQYF	TGTGCCACCAGCAGAGATAGGGGGAGTATGCAGTATTTT
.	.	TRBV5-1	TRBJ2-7	CASSLGLAANTYEQYF	TGCGCCAGCAGCTTGGGTCTGGCGGCGAACACCTACGAGCAGTACTTC
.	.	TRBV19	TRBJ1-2	CASSHPTGGDYGYTF	TGTGCCAGTAGCCATCCGACAGGAGGAGACTATGGCTACACCTTC
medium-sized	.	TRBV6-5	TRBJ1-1	CASSYSNRGGTEAFF	TGTGCCAGCAGTTACTCGAATCGGGGAGGCACTGAAGCTTTCTTT
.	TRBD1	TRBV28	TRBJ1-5	CASRGTGGWLDQPQHF	TGTGCCAGCAGAGGGACAGGGGGCTGGTTGGATCAGCCCCAGCATTTT
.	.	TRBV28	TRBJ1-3	CASSFSSFSGNTIYF	TGTGCCAGCAGTTTTAGTTCCTTCTCTGGAAACACCATATATTTT
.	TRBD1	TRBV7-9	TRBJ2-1	CASSYRQGAYNEQFF	TGTGCCAGCAGCTACCGACAGGGGGCCTACAATGAGCAGTTCTTC
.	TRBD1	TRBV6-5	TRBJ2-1	CASNQDRATYNEQFF	TGTGCCAGCAACCAAGACAGGGCCACCTACAATGAGCAGTTCTTC
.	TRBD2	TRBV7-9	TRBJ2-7	CASSLVGSGSLSEQYF	TGTGCCAGCAGCTTAGTTGGTAGCGGGAGCTTGTCCGAGCAGTACTTC
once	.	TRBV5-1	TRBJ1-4	CASSTQAATNEKLFF	TGCGCCAGCAGCACTCAGGCTGCAACTAATGAAAAACTGTTTTTT
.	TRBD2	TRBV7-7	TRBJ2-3	CASSWGLAGSDTQYF	TGTGCCAGCAGTTGGGGACTAGCGGGTTCAGATACGCAGTATTTT
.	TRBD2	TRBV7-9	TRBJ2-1	CASSLAQASGRGEQFF	TGTGCCAGCAGCTTAGCCCAAGCTAGCGGGAGGGGTGAGCAGTTCTTC
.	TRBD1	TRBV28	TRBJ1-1	CASSPGTEDTEAFF	TGTGCCAGCAGTCCCGGGACAGAAGACACTGAAGCTTTCTTT